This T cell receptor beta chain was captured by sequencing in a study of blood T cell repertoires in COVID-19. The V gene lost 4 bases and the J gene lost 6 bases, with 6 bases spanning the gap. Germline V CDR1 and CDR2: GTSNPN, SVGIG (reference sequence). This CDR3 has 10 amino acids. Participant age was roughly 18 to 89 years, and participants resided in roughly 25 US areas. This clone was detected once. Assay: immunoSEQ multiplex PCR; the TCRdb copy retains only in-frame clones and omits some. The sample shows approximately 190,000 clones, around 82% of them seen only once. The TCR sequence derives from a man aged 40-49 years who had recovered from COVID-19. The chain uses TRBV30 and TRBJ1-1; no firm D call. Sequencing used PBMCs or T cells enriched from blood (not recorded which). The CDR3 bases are TGTGCCTGGACCCCAGCTGAAGCTTTCTTT. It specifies CAWTPAEAFF.